A selection of T cell receptor beta chains follows, all from one sample in a study of immune aging and cytomegalovirus after organ transplant. These receptors' antigens are unknown. In TCRdb, the single-cell sequencing reads were re-called with MiXCR into one record per CDR3 protein. Found here are about 21,000 distinct CDR3 sequences, just over 35% of them singletons; the top ten hold about 25%. The specimen comprised CMV peptide-activated CD4+ and CD8+ T cells sorted from blood, sampled at five time points, pooled. These receptors were obtained from a female donor who had a heart transplant and CMV viremia. Both conserved end residues are part of each CDR3. A D gene is named only where the DNA matches it firmly. Not every row has a clone size; where given, it reads once, few, many or a size class.

.,.,TRBJ2-6,TRBV27,CASSFVGPSGANVLTF,TGTGCCAGCAGTTTCGTCGGTCCCTCTGGGGCCAACGTCCTGACTTTC
TRBD2,medium-sized,TRBJ2-1,TRBV7-9,CASSLVAFSSGRLYNEQFF,TGTGCCAGCAGCTTAGTTGCGTTTTCTAGCGGGAGATTATACAATGAGCAGTTCTTC
.,.,TRBJ1-2,TRBV30,CAWSERGICGYTF,TGTGCCTGGAGTGAGCGGGGCATCTGCGGCTACACCTTC
.,many,TRBJ2-7,TRBV6-1,CASSPWRSYEQYF,TGTGCCAGCAGTCCCTGGCGGTCCTACGAGCAGTACTTC
TRBD2,few,TRBJ2-1,TRBV5-4,CASSLGLAGLDEQFF,TGTGCCAGCAGCTTGGGGCTAGCGGGTCTAGATGAGCAGTTCTTC
TRBD1,.,TRBJ1-5,TRBV9,CANSVGTVNQPQRF,TGTGCCAACAGCGTCGGGACAGTAAATCAGCCCCAGCGTTTT
.,.,TRBJ1-5,TRBV6-1,CASRGSEPQHF,TGTGCCAGCAGGGGTTCAGAGCCCCAGCATTTT
.,.,TRBJ2-3,TRBV2,CASSDLQGSDTQYF,TGTGCCAGCAGTGACCTGCAGGGCTCAGATACGCAGTATTTT
.,many,TRBJ1-2,TRBV6-5,CASSYGRGFRYGYTF,TGTGCCAGCAGTTACGGACGGGGGTTTCGCTATGGCTACACCTTC
.,few,TRBJ2-4,TRBV21-1,CASSNRPVLAKNIQYF,TGTGCCAGCAGCAACCGGCCCGTACTAGCCAAAAACATTCAGTACTTC
.,many,TRBJ2-7,TRBV3-1,CASSQDKAQTQYF,TGTGCCAGCAGCCAAGATAAGGCGCAAACGCAGTACTTC
.,few,TRBJ2-7,TRBV10-2,CASSERYEQYF,TGCGCCAGCAGTGAGCGCTACGAGCAGTACTTC
.,few,TRBJ1-5,TRBV3-1,CASSQGGGPQAQHF,TGTGCCAGCAGCCAAGGGGGAGGCCCGCAGGCCCAGCATTTT
TRBD1,.,TRBJ1-5,TRBV30,CAWSTGTGVNQPQHF,TGTGCCTGGAGCACCGGGACAGGGGTGAATCAGCCCCAGCATTTT
.,few,TRBJ2-7,TRBV2,CASSLRMSGEQYF,TGTGCCAGCAGCCTACGAATGTCCGGAGAGCAGTACTTC
.,once,TRBJ1-5,TRBV2,CVSSQDKLSSQPQHF,TGTGTCAGCAGCCAGGACAAGCTTAGCAGTCAGCCCCAGCATTTT
.,.,TRBJ1-2,TRBV5-1,CASSPQDLRDYTF,TGCGCCAGCAGCCCACAGGATTTACGTGACTACACCTTC
TRBD2,few,TRBJ2-1,TRBV5-1,CASSLVRTSIDEQFF,TGCGCCAGCAGCTTGGTTCGGACTAGTATCGATGAGCAGTTCTTC
TRBD1,.,TRBJ1-1,TRBV5-4,CASSRTGNTEAFF,TGTGCCAGCAGCCGGACAGGGAACACTGAAGCTTTCTTT
TRBD2,.,TRBJ2-1,TRBV11-2,CASSLGGGSLNEQFF,TGTGCCAGCAGCTTAGGGGGGGGATCCCTCAATGAGCAGTTCTTC
.,many,TRBJ2-1,TRBV6-5,CASSFPTRGTSARNNEQFF,TGTGCCAGCAGTTTCCCAACTCGTGGGACTTCGGCGAGAAACAATGAGCAGTTCTTC
.,few,TRBJ2-3,TRBV12-3/TRBV12-4,CASIPGHQDTQYF,TGTGCCAGCATCCCGGGACACCAAGATACGCAGTATTTT
.,.,TRBJ2-6,TRBV6-5,CASSYSKPSSGANVLTF,TGTGCCAGCAGTTACTCGAAGCCTAGCTCTGGGGCCAACGTCCTGACTTTC
.,.,TRBJ1-4,TRBV4-1,CASSQEPGTASNEKLSF,TGCGCCAGCAGCCAGGAGCCAGGGACGGCCTCTAATGAAAAACTGTCCTTT
TRBD2,.,TRBJ2-5,TRBV18,CASSPRLAGGQETQYF,TGTGCCAGCTCACCAAGACTAGCGGGAGGCCAAGAGACCCAGTACTTC
.,medium-sized,TRBJ2-3,TRBV14,CASSQDRSADTQYF,TGTGCCAGCAGCCAGGACAGATCCGCAGATACGCAGTATTTT
TRBD1,medium-sized,TRBJ2-7,TRBV27,CASSPATGGNEQYF,TGTGCCAGCAGTCCGGCGACAGGGGGAAACGAGCAGTACTTC
.,few,TRBJ1-2,TRBV4-3,CASSQETPGAAYGYTF,TGCGCCAGCAGCCAAGAAACCCCGGGGGCAGCTTATGGCTACACCTTC
TRBD1,many,TRBJ1-1,TRBV27,CASSLHRGLTEAFF,TGTGCCAGCAGTTTACACAGGGGGCTTACTGAAGCTTTCTTT
.,.,TRBJ1-5,TRBV2,CASNRQLDQPQHF,TGTGCCAGCAACCGACAGCTAGATCAGCCCCAGCATTTT
TRBD2,few,TRBJ2-1,TRBV27,CASGRTSGSYNEQSF,TGTGCCAGCGGCCGGACTAGCGGATCCTACAATGAGCAGTCCTTT
.,many,TRBJ1-2,TRBV25-1,CASSEYKGKDGYTF,TGTGCCAGCAGTGAATATAAAGGCAAGGATGGCTACACCTTC
TRBD1,.,TRBJ2-2,TRBV7-9,CASSTQGHTGELFF,TGTGCTAGCAGTACACAGGGGCACACCGGGGAGCTGTTTTTT
.,.,TRBJ2-1,TRBV12-3/TRBV12-4,CASSLESGHFHNEQFF,TGTGCCAGCAGTCTTGAGTCGGGACACTTTCACAATGAGCAGTTCTTC
.,.,TRBJ2-5,TRBV6-2/TRBV6-3,CASSYSLAEPKETQYF,TGTGCCAGCAGTTACTCGCTGGCGGAACCGAAGGAGACCCAGTACTTC
.,many,TRBJ2-2,TRBV30,CACLPDWGVNTGELFF,TGTGCCTGTCTCCCCGATTGGGGGGTGAACACCGGGGAGCTGTTTTTT
.,.,TRBJ1-4,TRBV20-1,CSARSSGGPNEKLFF,TGCAGTGCGAGAAGCTCGGGGGGGCCCAATGAAAAACTGTTTTTT
.,.,TRBJ2-5,TRBV10-3,CAIRGLEQETQYF,TGTGCCATCAGGGGCCTAGAGCAAGAGACCCAGTACTTC
.,.,TRBJ2-7,TRBV29-1,CSVDGTGSHEQYF,TGCAGCGTTGACGGGACGGGTTCCCACGAGCAGTACTTC
.,.,TRBJ1-1,TRBV20-1,CSAREEGGGTEAFF,TGCAGTGCTAGAGAGGAGGGGGGGGGAACTGAAGCTTTCTTT
TRBD1,few,TRBJ2-7,TRBV20-1,CSAHPTGLHEQYF,TGCAGTGCTCATCCGACAGGGCTCCACGAGCAGTACTTC
.,many,TRBJ1-3,TRBV27,CASSIGPLSGDTIYF,TGTGCCAGCAGTATTGGGCCTCTCTCCGGAGACACCATATATTTT
.,few,TRBJ2-1,TRBV4-1,CASSLGNNYNEQFF,TGCGCCAGCAGCTTAGGAAATAACTACAATGAGCAGTTCTTC
.,many,TRBJ2-5,TRBV18,CASSRGGPQETQYF,TGTGCCAGCTCACGTGGCGGTCCCCAAGAGACCCAGTACTTC
.,many,TRBJ2-3,TRBV14,CASSQGGTQYF,TGTGCCAGCAGCCAAGGGGGGACGCAGTATTTT